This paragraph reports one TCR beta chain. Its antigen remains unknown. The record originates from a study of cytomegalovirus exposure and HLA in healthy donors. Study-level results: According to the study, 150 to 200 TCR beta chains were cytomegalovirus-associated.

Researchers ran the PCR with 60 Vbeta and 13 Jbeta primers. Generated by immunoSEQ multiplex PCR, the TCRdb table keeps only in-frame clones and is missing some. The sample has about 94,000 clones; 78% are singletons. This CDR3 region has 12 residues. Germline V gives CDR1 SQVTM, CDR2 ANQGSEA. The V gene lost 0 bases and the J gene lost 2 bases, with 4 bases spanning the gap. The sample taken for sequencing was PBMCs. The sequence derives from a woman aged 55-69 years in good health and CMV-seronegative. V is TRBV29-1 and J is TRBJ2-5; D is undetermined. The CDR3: CSVEDSQETQYF. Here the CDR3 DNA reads TGCAGCGTTGAAGACAGTCAAGAGACCCAGTACTTC. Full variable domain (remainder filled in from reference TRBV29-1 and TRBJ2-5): SAVISQKPSRDICQRGTSLTIQCQVDSQVTMMFWYRQQPGQSLTLIATANQGSEATYESGFVIDKFPISRPNLTFSTLTVSNMSPEDSSIYLCSVEDSQETQYFGPGTRLLVL.